This record concerns one TCR beta chain sequence. TCR beta rearrangements were amplified from peripheral blood genomic DNA. The CDR3 is 15 residues long. Germline assignment: CDR1 LNHDA and CDR2 SQIVND (reference sequence). J lost 0 bases, V lost 5 bases, and 5 bases had no gene match. Rearranged V-D-J TRB sequences were amplified with a mixed TRB-A/B primer pool. TCRdb independently ran MiXCR on the multiplex PCR reads; one entry per CDR3 protein. The data hold thousands of distinct CDR3 sequences, with around 35% observed a single time. This entry belongs to a study of T cell repertoires in aging, cancer and after chemotherapy. Study-level background: The whole study produced a dataset of about 8.8 million TCR reads.

The sample was blood. This chain links TRBV19 with TRBJ2-7; 9 bases match TRBD1. The receptor was isolated from a human donor in good health. CDR3 protein: CASSWTGESSYEQYF. Here the CDR3 DNA reads TGTGCCAGTAGTTGGACAGGGGAAAGCTCCTACGAGCAGTACTTC.